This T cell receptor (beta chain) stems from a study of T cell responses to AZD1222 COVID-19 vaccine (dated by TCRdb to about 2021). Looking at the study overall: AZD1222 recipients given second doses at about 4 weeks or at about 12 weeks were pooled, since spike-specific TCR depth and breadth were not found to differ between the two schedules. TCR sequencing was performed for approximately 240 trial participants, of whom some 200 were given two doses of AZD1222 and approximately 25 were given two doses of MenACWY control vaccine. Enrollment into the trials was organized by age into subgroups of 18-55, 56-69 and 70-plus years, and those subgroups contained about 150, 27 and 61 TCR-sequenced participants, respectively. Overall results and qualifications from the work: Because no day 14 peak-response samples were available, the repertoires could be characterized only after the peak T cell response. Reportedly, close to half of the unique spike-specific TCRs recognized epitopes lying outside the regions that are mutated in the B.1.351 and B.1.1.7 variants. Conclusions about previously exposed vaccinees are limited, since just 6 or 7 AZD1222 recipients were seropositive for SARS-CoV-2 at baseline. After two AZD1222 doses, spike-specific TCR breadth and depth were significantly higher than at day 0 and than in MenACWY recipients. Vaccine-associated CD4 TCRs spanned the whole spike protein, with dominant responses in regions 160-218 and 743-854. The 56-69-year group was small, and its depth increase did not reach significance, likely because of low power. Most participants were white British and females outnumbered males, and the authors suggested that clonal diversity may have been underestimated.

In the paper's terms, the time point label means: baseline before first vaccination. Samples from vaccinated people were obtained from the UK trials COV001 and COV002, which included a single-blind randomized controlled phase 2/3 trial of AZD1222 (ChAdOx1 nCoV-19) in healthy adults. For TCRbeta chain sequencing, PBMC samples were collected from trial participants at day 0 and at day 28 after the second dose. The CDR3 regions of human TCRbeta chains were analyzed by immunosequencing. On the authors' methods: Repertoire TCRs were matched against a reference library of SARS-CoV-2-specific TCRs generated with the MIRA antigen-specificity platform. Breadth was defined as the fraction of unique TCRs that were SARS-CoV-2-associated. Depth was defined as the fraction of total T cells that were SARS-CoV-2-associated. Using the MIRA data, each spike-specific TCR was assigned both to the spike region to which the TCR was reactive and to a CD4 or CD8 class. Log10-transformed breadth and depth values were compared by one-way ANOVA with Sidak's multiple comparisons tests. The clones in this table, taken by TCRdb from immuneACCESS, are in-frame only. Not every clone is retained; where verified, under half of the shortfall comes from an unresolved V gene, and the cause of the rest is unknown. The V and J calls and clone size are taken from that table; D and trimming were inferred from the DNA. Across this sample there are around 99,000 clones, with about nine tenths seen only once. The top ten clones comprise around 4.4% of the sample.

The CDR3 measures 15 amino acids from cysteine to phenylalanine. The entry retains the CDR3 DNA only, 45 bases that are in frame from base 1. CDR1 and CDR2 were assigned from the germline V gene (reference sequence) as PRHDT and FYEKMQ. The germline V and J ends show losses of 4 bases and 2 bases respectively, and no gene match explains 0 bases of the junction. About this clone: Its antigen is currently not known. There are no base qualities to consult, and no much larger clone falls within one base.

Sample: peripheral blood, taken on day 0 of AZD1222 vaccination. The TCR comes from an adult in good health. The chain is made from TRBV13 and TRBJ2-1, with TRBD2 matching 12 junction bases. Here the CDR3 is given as CASSWTSGAYNEQFF. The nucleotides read TGTGCCAGCAGCTGGACTAGCGGGGCCTACAATGAGCAGTTCTTC.